The TCR beta chain under discussion was sequenced for a study of T-cell reconstitution after alpha-beta-depleted transplantation in children. This clonotype showed up just a few times. The CDR3 is 14 residues long. The ends were cut back, 3 bases at V and 1 base at J, with 7 bases in the middle. Molecular barcoding with unique molecular identifiers was used for the TCRbeta library. TCRdb independently ran MiXCR on the PCR reads; one entry per CDR3 protein. The sample has around 530,000 distinct CDR3 sequences, about 30% seen once. The input for sequencing was PBMCs from the stem cell graft donor, taken from the stem cell graft. The chain employs TRBV12-3 or TRBV12-4 and TRBJ1-5; D gene uncertain. The TCR sequence derives from a human donor who donated a stem cell graft to a child with aplastic anemia. In nucleotides, the CDR3 is TGTGCCAGCAGTTTTGGAGGGAGCAATCAGCCCCAGCATTTT. Amino acid sequence: CASSFGGSNQPQHF.